These 21 T cell receptor beta chains share one sample of origin, sequenced in a study of breast tumors, draining lymph nodes, adjacent tissues. Samples came from axillary lymph nodes draining the breast cancer. TCRdb reanalysed the multiplex PCR reads using MiXCR and keeps one entry per CDR3 protein. The sample holds about 80,000 distinct CDR3 sequences; roughly 20% are singletons and the top ten take about 2.2%. Sequenced sample: axillary lymph node tissue. The receptors originated from a female donor with breast cancer. Some clones in this sample may be carry-over from other donors' samples.

The table lists this clonotype with many counts. This rearrangement joins TRBV11-3 to TRBJ2-1, with D uncertain. The CDR3 sequence is 14 residues long. Germline lookup yields CDR1 SGHNT and CDR2 YENEEA. V was shortened by 5 bases and J by 9 bases, with 17 bases between the two germline ends. CDR3 region: CASSPGHAAGEQFF. The CDR3, as DNA: TGTGCCAGCAGCCCCGGTCACGCGGCTGGTGAGCAGTTCTTC.

Within the sample, this clonotype is medium-sized. The V gene is TRBV10-1, the J gene TRBJ2-5, with 9 positions matching TRBD2. The CDR3 consists of 14 residues. The J segment lost 3 bases and the V segment lost 8 bases, leaving 7 bases of the junction unmatched. Looked up from germline, CDR1 is WNHNN and CDR2 is SYGVQD (reference sequence). The chain's CDR3 is CASAHGGREETQYF. The CDR3 region has the DNA TGCGCCAGCGCGCACGGCGGGAGGGAAGAGACCCAGTACTTC.

In this sample, this clonotype turned up many times. The chain combines TRBV20-1 with TRBJ2-3; D is ambiguous. Per germline, CDR1 DFQATT and CDR2 SNEGSKA (reference sequence). This CDR3 region has 14 residues. V dropped 3 bases and J dropped 2 bases, with 12 bases sitting between them. The DNA for the CDR3 is TGCAGTGCTAGGGTGGGCATTCCCACAGATACGCAGTATTTT. It is translated as CSARVGIPTDTQYF.

The rearrangement uses TRBV20-1 and TRBJ2-1; TRBD2 aligns across 10 bases. Germline V CDR1 and CDR2: DFQATT, SNEGSKA (reference sequence). Germline trimming cut 6 bases from V and 2 bases from J; bases unmatched to any gene: 4. The CDR3 covers 14 residues. The CDR3 loop is CSASGTSAYNEQFF. The CDR3 nucleotides read TGCAGTGCCTCCGGGACTAGCGCCTACAATGAGCAGTTCTTC.

To note about this clonotype: Since a much larger clone is just one base distant, this may be a read error. This is likely a read error, given that the CDR3 carries no conserved phenylalanine or tryptophan at its end. The rearrangement joins TRBV19 to TRBJ2-7; a possible D gene is TRBD1 (6 bases). The CDR3 sequence is 13 residues long. Germline CDR1 and CDR2: LNHDA and SQIVND (reference sequence). Trimming stripped 3 bases from V and 5 bases from J, with 11 bases between. This CDR3 is CASSITGHHEQYL. The CDR3 nucleotides read TGTGCCAGTAGTATCACGGGACACCACGAGCAGTACCTC.

This clonotype was seen only a few times. This could be a read error, since a much larger clone is one nucleotide away. V and J are TRBV7-9 and TRBJ1-2, with no clear D. This CDR3 has 13 residues. The germline V gene has CDR1 SEHNR and CDR2 FQNEAQ (reference sequence). The CDR3: CASSLATANGCTF. CDR3 DNA sequence: TGTGCCAGCAGCTTAGCGACGGCCAATGGCTGCACCTTC.

This clonotype appeared many times. V is TRBV4-2 and J is TRBJ1-4; D not certain. The CDR3 contains 15 residues. CDR1 is LGHNA and CDR2 is YNFKEQ in the germline V gene. V was clipped by 0 bases and J by 8 bases, with 13 bases between them. The CDR3 DNA is TGTGCCAGCAGCCAAGAGGGCAGGAATTGGGAAAAACTGTTTTTT. It specifies CASSQEGRNWEKLFF.

This clonotype was recorded many times. The chain uses TRBV6-5 and TRBJ2-7; maybe TRBD1 (6 bases). The V gene lost 6 bases and the J gene lost 1 base, with 22 bases spanning the gap. CDR3 length: 17 amino acids. From germline, CDR1 is MNHEY and CDR2 SVGAGI. The CDR3: CASRLPPGHPVSYEQYF. The CDR3 DNA reads as TGTGCCAGCAGGCTCCCACCGGGACACCCGGTGTCCTACGAGCAGTACTTC.

This clonotype was found a few times. V is TRBV5-8 and J is TRBJ2-1; 9 bases are shared with TRBD1. CDR3 length: 15 amino acids. The J segment lost 6 bases and the V segment lost 4 bases, leaving 8 bases of the junction unmatched. Germline V gives CDR1 SGHTS, CDR2 YDEGEE. The CDR3 nucleotides read TGTGCCAGCAGCCCCGGGACAGGGTTTTTCAATGAGCAGTTCTTC. Residues: CASSPGTGFFNEQFF.

Comments on this clonotype: Germline and junction disagree at one end, which may indicate a read error. The V gene is TRBV7-9, the J gene TRBJ1-5; no definite D call. The CDR3 has 14 amino acids. CDR1 is SEHNR and CDR2 is FQNEAQ in the germline V gene (reference sequence). CDR3 DNA: TGTTCCAGCAGCTTGGCCAGGAGCAATCAGCCCCAGCATTTT. Its protein is CSSSLARSNQPQHF. Full variable domain (remainder filled in from reference TRBV7-9 and TRBJ1-5): DTGVSQNPRHKITKRGQNVTFRCDPISEHNRLYWYRQTLGQGPEFLTYFQNEAQLEKSRLLSDRFSAERPKGSFSTLEIQRTEQGDSAMYLCSSSLARSNQPQHFGDGTRLSIL.

V and J are TRBV12-1 and TRBJ2-7; the listed D gene, TRBD2, was not tested against the DNA. TRBV12-1 counts as a pseudogene. CDR3 size: 14 residues. CDR3: CARRGGLRYYEQYF. Here the CDR3 DNA reads TGTGCCAGGAGGGGAGGGCTCCGCTATTACGAGCAGTACTTC.

Notes on this clonotype: It may be a read error: a sequence one base away is much more abundant. This chain connects TRBV5-6 to TRBJ2-5; no reliable D call. CDR3 length equals 11 residues. Germline CDR1 SGHDT, CDR2 YYEEEE. The CDR3 DNA sequence: TGTGCCAGCAGCGACCTCGAGACCCAGTGCTTC. It encodes CASSDLETQCF.

In its sample, this clonotype was seen many times. The chain carries TRBV20-1 and TRBJ2-5; 10 nucleotides match TRBD2. There are 15 residues in the CDR3. Germline V gene data show CDR1 as DFQATT and CDR2 as SNEGSKA (reference sequence). V was pared by 6 bases and J by 5 bases, with 12 bases of the junction left unmatched. The CDR3 protein is CSAEPGTSVEETQYF. In DNA, the CDR3 is TGCAGTGCAGAACCCGGGACTAGCGTGGAGGAGACCCAGTACTTC.

The rearrangement joins TRBV20-1 to TRBJ1-1; D unclear. The germline gives CDR1 DFQATT, CDR2 SNEGSKA (reference sequence). This CDR3 spans 14 amino acids. Trimming took off 6 bases at V and 0 bases at J, with 14 bases between the two ends. The CDR3 protein is CSASNMGLNTEAFF. CDR3 in DNA: TGCAGTGCCTCCAATATGGGGTTGAACACTGAAGCTTTCTTT.

There are many counts of this clonotype. V is TRBV20-1 and J is TRBJ1-2; 8 bases agree with TRBD1. The CDR3 contains 11 residues. Germline lookup yields CDR1 DFQATT and CDR2 SNEGSKA (reference sequence). J lost 8 bases, V lost 7 bases, and 6 bases had no gene match. The CDR3 reads CSGPDRVGYTF. As DNA, the CDR3 is TGCAGTGGCCCGGACAGGGTCGGCTACACCTTC.

Many counts were recorded for this clonotype. V and J are TRBV4-1 and TRBJ1-5, with unresolved D. The germline V and J ends were trimmed by 1 base and 2 bases, with 12 bases remaining between them. This CDR3 region has 16 residues. Germline CDR1 and CDR2: MGHRA and YSYEKL. The DNA of the CDR3 is TGCGCCAGCAGCCAAGGAGGGTGGGAGGGCAATCAGCCCCAGCATTTT. It encodes CASSQGGWEGNQPQHF.

As to this clonotype: Being one base from a much bigger clone, this may be a read error. This sequence joins TRBV19 and TRBJ1-2; TRBD1 agrees at 12 bases. CDR1 is LNHDA, CDR2 SQIVND, per germline (reference sequence). CDR3 length equals 17 residues. The CDR3, as DNA: TGTGTCAGTAGTCCCAAGGCCGGGACAGGGGGCGACTATGGCTACACCTTC. This translates into CVSSPKAGTGGDYGYTF.

Many counts were recorded for this clonotype. The chain recombines TRBV7-3 with TRBJ2-3; no firm D call. Germline assignment: CDR1 SGHTA and CDR2 FQGTGA. Trimming removed 3 bases at V and 1 base at J, with 5 bases between. This CDR3 has 13 residues. CDR3 bases: TGTGCCAGCAGCTTCAAAGGCACAGATACGCAGTATTTT. Translation gives CASSFKGTDTQYF.

About this clonotype: A much more abundant neighbour one base away suggests this may be a read error. The chain joins TRBV4-2 to TRBJ2-5; perhaps TRBD1 as D (5 bases). The V end lost 5 bases, the J end lost 2 bases, and 12 bases lay between the germline ends. The germline V gene has CDR1 LGHNA and CDR2 YNFKEQ. This CDR3 has 14 amino acids. The CDR3 bases are TGTGCCAGCAGCAACAGGACGGTACAAGAGACCCAGTACTTC. Encoded protein: CASSNRTVQETQYF.

This clonotype was recorded many times. The rearrangement joins TRBV15 to TRBJ1-6; a weak D match, TRBD1 (6 bases). Per germline, CDR1 LNHNV and CDR2 YYDKDF (reference sequence). Trimming left V 1 base short and J 14 bases short, with 12 bases between. The CDR3 loop spans 13 amino acids. The CDR3 sequence is CATSRVGGGSLHF. The CDR3 bases are TGTGCCACCAGCAGAGTCGGGGGGGGCTCCCTCCACTTT.

This clonotype was seen many times. V and J are TRBV20-1 and TRBJ1-5, with a weak D call TRBD1 (5 bases). Trimming removed 3 bases at V and 5 bases at J, with 14 bases between. The germline V gene encodes CDR1 DFQATT and CDR2 SNEGSKA (reference sequence). The CDR3 runs 14 residues. CDR3 coding DNA: TGCAGTGCTAGCCTTGGGACGGAGGATCAGCCCCAGCATTTT. Its protein product is CSASLGTEDQPQHF.